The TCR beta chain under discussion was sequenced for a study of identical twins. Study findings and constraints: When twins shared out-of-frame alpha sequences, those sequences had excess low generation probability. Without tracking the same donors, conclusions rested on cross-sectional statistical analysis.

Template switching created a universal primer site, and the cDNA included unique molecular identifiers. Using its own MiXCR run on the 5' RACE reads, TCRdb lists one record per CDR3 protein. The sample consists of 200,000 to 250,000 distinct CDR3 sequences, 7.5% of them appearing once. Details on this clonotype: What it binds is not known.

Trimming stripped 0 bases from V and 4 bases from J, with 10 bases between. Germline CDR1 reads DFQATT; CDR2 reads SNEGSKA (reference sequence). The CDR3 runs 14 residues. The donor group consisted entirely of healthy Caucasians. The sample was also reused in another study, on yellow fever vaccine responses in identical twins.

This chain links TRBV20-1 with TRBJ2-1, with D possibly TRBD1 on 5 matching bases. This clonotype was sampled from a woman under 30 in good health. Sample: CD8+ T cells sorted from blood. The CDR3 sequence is CSARDYRLYNEQFF. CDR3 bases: TGCAGTGCTAGAGATTACAGGCTTTACAATGAGCAGTTCTTC.